The clone carrying this T cell receptor beta chain appeared a single time. Data came from immunoSEQ multiplex PCR; TCRdb stores just in-frame clones and leaves some out. The table lists 140,000 to 150,000 clones, about 89% of them singletons, with 11% in the top ten. The CDR3 sequence is 16 residues long. The germline CDR1 and CDR2 sequences are LGHDT and YNNKEL (reference sequence). Trimming left V 1 base short and J 2 bases short, with 12 bases between. These data come from a study of blood T cell repertoires in COVID-19. In the study overall: The analysed material was cDNA or gDNA that came from T cells, B-cell-depleted T cells, or PBMCs.

V is TRBV3-1 (or the pseudogene TRBV3-2) and J is TRBJ2-1; tentative D call: TRBD1 (6 bases). This clonotype was obtained from a man in his fifties or sixties who had recovered from COVID-19. The sequenced sample consisted of PBMCs or T cells enriched from blood (not recorded which). The CDR3 sequence: CASSQVLGATYNEQFF. For the CDR3, the DNA is TGTGCCAGCAGCCAAGTTCTGGGGGCGACCTACAATGAGCAGTTCTTC.